Listed here are 17 T cell receptor beta chains from one sample, sequenced in a study of shared clonotypes between healthy human individuals. TCRdb's copy holds only in-frame clones and misses some; the assay was immunoSEQ multiplex PCR. The sample records millions of clones, around nine tenths being singletons. Sequenced input: naive CD4+ T cells sorted from blood. Documented subset: CD45RA+ positively selected. The receptors stem from a man between 18 and 35 years old in good health.

The table lists this clone with a count of one. This chain joins TRBV7-2 and TRBJ2-5; D perhaps matches TRBD2 (6 bases). The V and J ends lost 3 bases and 5 bases respectively, with 19 bases between them. There are 16 residues in the CDR3. CDR1 and CDR2 (germline): SGHTA, FQGNSA. As DNA, the CDR3 is TGTGCCAGCAGCTTCACTAGCCCCCTGACCGAGGAGACCCAGTACTTC. As protein: CASSFTSPLTEETQYF.

The count of this clone is one. This chain uses TRBV6-5 with TRBJ1-2, with 9 bases that match TRBD1. The CDR3 is 13 residues long. After removal of 4 bases from V and 7 bases from J, the junction contained 4 bases not matched to a gene. Germline V gene data show CDR1 as MNHEY and CDR2 as SVGAGI. The CDR3 bases are TGTGCCAGCAGTTGGGGGACAGGGTCTGGCTACACCTTC. This gives the protein CASSWGTGSGYTF.

This clone was picked up one time. Other DNA sequences in the sample encode the same CDR3. V gene TRBV5-1 combines with J gene TRBJ1-6; D call uncertain. Germline CDR1 is SGHRS and CDR2 is YFSETQ. V lost 0 bases to trimming and J lost 1 base, with 5 bases between them. The length of the CDR3 is 15 residues. CDR3 protein: CASSLEGSYNSPLHF. As DNA, the CDR3 is TGCGCCAGCAGCTTGGAGGGTTCCTATAATTCACCCCTCCACTTT.

The chain recombines TRBV25-1 with TRBJ1-6; perhaps TRBD1 as D (5 bases). Trimming removed 1 base at V and 13 bases at J, with 20 bases between. The CDR3 is made up of 16 amino acids. CDR1 is MGHDK, CDR2 SYGVNS, per germline. The CDR3 protein is CASSESKTGQRRPLHF. DNA of the CDR3: TGTGCCAGCAGTGAATCGAAAACAGGCCAGAGGAGGCCCCTCCACTTT.

The genes are TRBV28 and TRBJ1-2, with 8 nucleotides matching TRBD1. The ends lost 4 bases at V and 1 base at J; junction bases unmatched: 2. From germline, CDR1 is MDHEN and CDR2 SYDVKM. The CDR3 sequence is 14 residues long. For the CDR3, the DNA is TGTGCCAGCAGTTGGGGACAGGTTAACTATGGCTACACCTTC. Its protein is CASSWGQVNYGYTF.

This clone has a single count. The identical CDR3 is also encoded by other nucleotide sequences in the sample. The genes are TRBV2 and TRBJ1-3, with D hard to call. Looked up from germline, CDR1 is SNHLY and CDR2 is FYNNEI. With 2 bases removed from V and 0 bases from J, the gap between germline ends came to 5 bases. CDR3 length equals 14 residues. The CDR3 region is CASSEQDSGNTIYF. The CDR3 bases are TGTGCCAGCAGTGAACAGGACTCTGGAAACACCATATATTTT.

The chain couples TRBV28 to TRBJ2-7; TRBD1 is a possible D gene (5 bases). CDR1 and CDR2 (germline): MDHEN, SYDVKM. This CDR3 has 17 amino acids. V dropped 2 bases and J dropped 7 bases, with 24 bases sitting between them. The CDR3 is CASSLIHSGQTAGEQYF. The DNA of the CDR3 is TGTGCCAGCAGTTTAATTCATTCAGGACAAACGGCAGGTGAGCAGTACTTC.

V is TRBV19 and J is TRBJ2-7; 10 bases match TRBD1. Looked up from germline, CDR1 is LNHDA and CDR2 is SQIVND (reference sequence). V gave up 6 bases and J gave up 4 bases; unmatched junction bases: 9. The CDR3 runs to 15 residues. In DNA form, the CDR3 reads TGTGCCAGTAGCTCTAGGGGACAGGGGATATACGAGCAGTACTTC. Translated, it gives CASSSRGQGIYEQYF.

A remark on this clone: In the same sample, other DNA sequences code for this CDR3. This chain uses TRBV5-1 with TRBJ2-7; the match to TRBD1 covers 10 bases. Per germline, CDR1 SGHRS and CDR2 YFSETQ. This CDR3 is built from 15 residues. V gave up 4 bases and J gave up 2 bases; unmatched junction bases: 6. The CDR3 is CASSLEGTGAYEQYF. CDR3 in DNA: TGCGCCAGCAGCCTGGAAGGGACAGGGGCCTACGAGCAGTACTTC.

This chain connects TRBV2 to TRBJ2-7, with TRBD2 as a possible D gene (5 bases). V was shortened by 8 bases and J by 3 bases, with 14 bases between the two germline ends. The CDR3 spans 13 residues. Germline assignment: CDR1 SNHLY and CDR2 FYNNEI. Here the CDR3 DNA reads TGTGCCAGCCTACGGGAAGACGACTACGAGCAGTACTTC. Translation gives CASLREDDYEQYF.

This clone was observed once. The chain combines TRBV5-1 with TRBJ2-3; D is undetermined. The CDR3 is 13 amino acids. V gave up 5 bases and J gave up 1 base, with 8 bases separating them. Germline-derived CDR1 and CDR2 are SGHRS and YFSETQ. The CDR3 loop is CASRTGRTDTQYF. DNA of the CDR3: TGCGCCAGCAGGACGGGCCGCACAGATACGCAGTATTTT.

The chain couples TRBV28 to TRBJ2-3; perhaps TRBD2 as D (6 bases). The ends were cut back, 8 bases at V and 7 bases at J, with 13 bases in the middle. The CDR3 is made up of 12 amino acids. The germline gives CDR1 MDHEN, CDR2 SYDVKM. The CDR3 DNA follows: TGTGCCAGCTCCCTGGGGGGTTATACGCAGTATTTT. Translation gives CASSLGGYTQYF.

V gene TRBV4-1 combines with J gene TRBJ1-1; D remains unclear. This CDR3 is built from 12 residues. The V end lost 5 bases, the J end lost 3 bases, and 7 bases lay between the germline ends. In germline, CDR1 is MGHRA, CDR2 YSYEKL. The CDR3 sequence is CASSTGYTEAFF. The CDR3 coding sequence is TGCGCCAGCAGCACCGGGTACACTGAAGCTTTCTTT.

Concerning this clone itself: Other DNA variants within this sample encode the same CDR3. The chain carries TRBV9 and TRBJ1-3; a weak D match, TRBD1 (6 bases). Germline V gene data show CDR1 as SGDLS and CDR2 as YYNGEE. V was trimmed by 0 bases and J by 4 bases, leaving 8 bases between them. The CDR3 extends over 14 amino acids. Here the CDR3 DNA reads TGTGCCAGCAGCGTAGACAGGGTCGGAAACACCATATATTTT. Translated: CASSVDRVGNTIYF.

As for this clone: Sequence at one end of the junction differs from germline and may be a read error. The rearrangement joins TRBV7-7 to TRBJ2-5; 11 bases are a match to TRBD2. CDR1 is SSHAT, CDR2 FNYEAQ, per germline (reference sequence). CDR3 length: 17 residues. DNA of the CDR3: TGTGCTAGCAGCTTAGACCCCGGGACTAGCGGACGGGAGACCCAGTACTTC. Translation: CASSLDPGTSGRETQYF.

As concerns this clone: Other DNA sequences from this sample encode an identical CDR3 as well. The genes are TRBV11-2 and TRBJ1-1; D might be TRBD1 (5 bases). Germline assignment: CDR1 SGHAT and CDR2 FQNNGV. V was clipped by 2 bases and J by 0 bases, with 10 bases between them. The CDR3 sequence is 15 residues long. CDR3 DNA: TGTGCCAGCAGCTTAACGGGGGGAATGAACACTGAAGCTTTCTTT. Amino acid sequence: CASSLTGGMNTEAFF.

This chain connects TRBV15 to TRBJ2-5; D unresolved. The germline CDR1 and CDR2 sequences are LNHNV and YYDKDF (reference sequence). This CDR3 is built from 13 residues. Trimming pared 5 bases from V and 6 bases from J, leaving 13 bases between. Here the CDR3 DNA reads TGTGCCACCAGCGGTGACCAAAAACAGACCCAGTACTTC. Amino acids: CATSGDQKQTQYF.